This T cell receptor (beta chain) is from a study of CD8 T cells in Susac syndrome. V was shortened by 6 bases and J by 6 bases, with 12 bases between the two germline ends. CDR3 length equals 12 residues. CDR1 SEHNR and CDR2 FQNEAQ come from the germline V gene (reference sequence). cDNA came from roughly 0.53 to 1 ug RNA primed by random hexamers. TCRdb re-called the immunoSEQ multiplex PCR reads with MiXCR, one entry per CDR3 protein. The sample consists of 150,000 or so distinct CDR3 sequences, around 95% of them appearing once. This TCR was sampled from a human donor with multiple sclerosis. The chain couples TRBV7-9 to TRBJ2-7; D perhaps matches TRBD1 (6 bases). Sequenced sample: CD8+ T cells from PBMCs. Written as DNA, the CDR3 is TGTGCCAGCAGGGACAGCGCCAGCGAGCAGTACTTC. It codes for CASRDSASEQYF.